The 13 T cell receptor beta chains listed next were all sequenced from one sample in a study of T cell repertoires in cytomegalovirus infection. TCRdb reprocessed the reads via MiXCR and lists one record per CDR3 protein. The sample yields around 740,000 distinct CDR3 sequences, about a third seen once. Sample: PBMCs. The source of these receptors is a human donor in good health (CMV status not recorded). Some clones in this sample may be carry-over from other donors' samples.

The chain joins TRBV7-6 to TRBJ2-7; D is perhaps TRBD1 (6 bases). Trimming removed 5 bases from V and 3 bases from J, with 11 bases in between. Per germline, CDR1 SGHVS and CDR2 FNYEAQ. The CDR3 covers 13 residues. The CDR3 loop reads CASSNREVYEQYF. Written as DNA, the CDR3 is TGTGCCAGCAGCAACAGGGAAGTCTACGAGCAGTACTTC.

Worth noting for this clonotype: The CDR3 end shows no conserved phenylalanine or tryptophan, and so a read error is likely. The CDR3 nucleotides read TGTGCCAGCATCGGCGGGGGGGCTTTCAATGAGCAGTTCTTA. Translation gives CASIGGGAFNEQFL. The rearrangement links TRBV28 to TRBJ2-1; 9 positions match TRBD2. V shed 7 bases and J 6 bases; nucleotides not matched to a gene: 7. The CDR3 is 14 amino acids. Looked up from germline, CDR1 is MDHEN and CDR2 is SYDVKM.

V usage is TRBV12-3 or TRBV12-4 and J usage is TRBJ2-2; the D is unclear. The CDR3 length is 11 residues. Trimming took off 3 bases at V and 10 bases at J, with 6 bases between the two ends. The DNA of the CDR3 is TGTGCCAGCAGTTTCGGCAAGGAGCTGTTTTTT. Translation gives CASSFGKELFF.

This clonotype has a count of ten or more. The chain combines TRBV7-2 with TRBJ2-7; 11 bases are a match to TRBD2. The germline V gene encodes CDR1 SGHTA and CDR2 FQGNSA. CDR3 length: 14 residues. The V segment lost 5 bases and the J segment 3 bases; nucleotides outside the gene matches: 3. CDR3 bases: TGTGCCAGCAGCACTACTAGCGGGAGCTACGAGCAGTACTTC. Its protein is CASSTTSGSYEQYF. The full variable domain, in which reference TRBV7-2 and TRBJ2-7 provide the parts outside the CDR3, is GAGVSQSPSNKVTEKGKDVELRCDPISGHTALYWYRQSLGQGLEFLIYFQGNSAPDKSGLPSDRFSAERTGGSVSTLTIQRTQQEDSAVYLCASSTTSGSYEQYFGPGTRLTVT.

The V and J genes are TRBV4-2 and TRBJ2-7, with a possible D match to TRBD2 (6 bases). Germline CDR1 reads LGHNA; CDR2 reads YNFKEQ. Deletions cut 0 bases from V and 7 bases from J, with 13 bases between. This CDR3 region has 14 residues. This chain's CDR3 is CASSQELGRGEQYF. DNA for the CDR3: TGTGCCAGCAGCCAAGAATTAGGACGGGGGGAGCAGTACTTC.

CDR3 DNA: TGCAGTGCTAGAGAGGGACAGGGTAGTCAGCCCCAGCATTTT. This encodes CSAREGQGSQPQHF. The rearrangement links TRBV20-1 to TRBJ1-5; 9 nucleotides align to TRBD1. Germline V CDR1 and CDR2: DFQATT, SNEGSKA (reference sequence). The CDR3 totals 14 residues. V lost 0 bases, J lost 6 bases, and 3 bases stayed unmatched.

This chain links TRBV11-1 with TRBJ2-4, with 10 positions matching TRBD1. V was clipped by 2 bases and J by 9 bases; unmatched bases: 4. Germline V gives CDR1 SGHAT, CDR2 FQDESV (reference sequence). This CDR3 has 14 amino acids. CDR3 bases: TGTGCCAGCAGCTTACTCGGACAGGGGGGCATTCAGTACTTC. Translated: CASSLLGQGGIQYF.

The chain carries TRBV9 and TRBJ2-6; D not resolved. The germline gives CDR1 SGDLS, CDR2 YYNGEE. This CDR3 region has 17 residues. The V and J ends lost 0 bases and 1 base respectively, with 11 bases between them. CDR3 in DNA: TGTGCCAGCAGCGTAGCTACGTGGGGATCTGGGGCCAACGTCCTGACTTTC. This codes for CASSVATWGSGANVLTF.

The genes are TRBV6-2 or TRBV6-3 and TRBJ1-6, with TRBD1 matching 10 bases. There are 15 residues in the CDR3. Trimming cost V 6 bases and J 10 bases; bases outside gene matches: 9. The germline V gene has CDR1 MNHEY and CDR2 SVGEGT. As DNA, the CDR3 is TGTGCCAGCAGGGTGGACAGGGGGGAATCCTCACCCCTCCACTTT. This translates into CASRVDRGESSPLHF.

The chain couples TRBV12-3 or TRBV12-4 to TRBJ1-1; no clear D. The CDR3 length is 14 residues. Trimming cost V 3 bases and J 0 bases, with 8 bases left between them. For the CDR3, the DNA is TGTGCCAGCAGTTTCTTCACGTTGAACACTGAAGCTTTCTTT. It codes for CASSFFTLNTEAFF.

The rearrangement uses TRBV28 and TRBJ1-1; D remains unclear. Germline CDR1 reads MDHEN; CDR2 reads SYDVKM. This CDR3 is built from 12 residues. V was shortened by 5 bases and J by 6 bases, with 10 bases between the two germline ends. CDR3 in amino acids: CASSRLGSEAFF. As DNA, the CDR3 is TGTGCCAGCAGTCGTCTAGGTTCTGAAGCTTTCTTT. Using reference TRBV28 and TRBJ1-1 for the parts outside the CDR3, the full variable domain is DVKVTQSSRYLVKRTGEKVFLECVQDMDHENMFWYRQDPGLGLRLIYFSYDVKMKEKGDIPEGYSVSREKKERFSLILESASTNQTSMYLCASSRLGSEAFFGQGTRLTVV.

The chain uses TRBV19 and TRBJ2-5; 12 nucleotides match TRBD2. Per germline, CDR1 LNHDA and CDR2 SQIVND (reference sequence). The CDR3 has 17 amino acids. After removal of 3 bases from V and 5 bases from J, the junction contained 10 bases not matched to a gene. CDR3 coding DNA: TGTGCCAGTAGTATGTCTAGCGGGAGGGCCGATGGTGAGACCCAGTACTTC. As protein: CASSMSSGRADGETQYF.

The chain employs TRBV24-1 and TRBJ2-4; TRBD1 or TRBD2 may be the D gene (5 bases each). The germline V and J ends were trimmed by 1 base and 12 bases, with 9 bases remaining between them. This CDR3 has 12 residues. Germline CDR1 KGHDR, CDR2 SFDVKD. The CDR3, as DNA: TGTGCCACCAGTGATTTTGAGGGGACTCAGTACTTC. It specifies CATSDFEGTQYF.